This T cell receptor beta chain was retrieved from a study of T cells in Graves' hyperthyroidism and ophthalmopathy. Study-wide points: Blood also showed most of the thyroid clonotypes that were expanded above 0.001.

In regard to this clonotype: Its antigen remains unknown.

Authors of the study amplified TCR beta CDR3 regions from RNA transcripts. HTBI primers drove first-round RT-PCR of the TCR CDR3. Each CDR3 protein is one row after TCRdb ran MiXCR on the multiplex PCR reads. The sample yields 480,000 or so distinct CDR3 sequences, 40% to 55% seen once. The CDR3 loop spans 14 amino acids. CDR1 is DFQATT and CDR2 is SNEGSKA in the germline V gene (reference sequence). V lost 6 bases and J 5 bases, leaving 19 bases between the germline ends. This receptor was obtained from an adult woman with Graves' disease, either hyperthyroidism or ophthalmopathy (not recorded which). Material for sequencing was peripheral blood or thyroid tissue (not recorded which). The chain joins TRBV20-1 to TRBJ2-5; D call uncertain. Here the CDR3 DNA reads TGCAGTGCCACCGGGCCGCGAAAGTTTGAGACCCAGTACTTC. Its protein product is CSATGPRKFETQYF.